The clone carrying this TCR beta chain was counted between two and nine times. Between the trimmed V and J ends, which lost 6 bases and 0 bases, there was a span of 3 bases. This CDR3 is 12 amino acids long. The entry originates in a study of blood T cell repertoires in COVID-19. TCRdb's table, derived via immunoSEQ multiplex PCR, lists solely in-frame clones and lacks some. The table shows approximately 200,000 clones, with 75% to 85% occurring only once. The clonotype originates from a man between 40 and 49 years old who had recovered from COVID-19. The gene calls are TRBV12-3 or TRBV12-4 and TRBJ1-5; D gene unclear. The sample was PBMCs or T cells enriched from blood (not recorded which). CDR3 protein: CASRYSNQPQHF. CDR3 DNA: TGTGCCAGCAGATATAGCAATCAGCCCCAGCATTTT.